This TCR beta chain was obtained from a study of shared clonotypes between healthy human individuals (TCRdb year 2020). Describing the broader study: The cohort comprised two women and three men aged 18 to 49 years. To estimate repertoire size and how much clonotypes are shared between individuals, the study performed deep sequencing of blood TCR repertoires from 4 to 6 healthy adults. Leukapheresis yielded between about 0.8 and 8.9 billion PBMCs per donor. Libraries were prepared and TCR repertoires were sequenced by different laboratories using diverse techniques, in order to increase sequencing depth and limit assay-specific biases. For each donor, three plates each were used for CD4 naive and CD4 memory, two plates were used for CD8 naive, and one plate was used for CD8 memory.

Donors were healthy HIV-negative adults with no recently reported acute infections or vaccinations. All donors were Caucasian adults living in Nashville, Tennessee, USA. CD4+ T cells were enriched by magnetic negative selection; naive cells were then positively selected on CD45RA, and the negative fraction formed the memory subset. Blood was obtained by leukapheresis, after which PBMCs were separated by Ficoll-Histopaque density gradient centrifugation and cryopreserved in liquid nitrogen vapor phase. Purity and quantity of every magnetically sorted T cell population were checked by analytical flow cytometry. Each sorted fraction had its genomic DNA isolated and then quantified by UV absorbance on a Nanodrop 2000c. V and J are trimmed by 2 bases and 7 bases, and the gene matches miss 6 bases of the junction. The CDR3 runs 15 residues from the cysteine to the phenylalanine. The kept DNA is CDR3 alone, 45 bases in frame from the first base. The germline V gene yields SGHVS for CDR1 and FQNEAQ for CDR2.

A remark on this clone: The antigen this receptor binds is unknown. Nothing much larger sits one base from this clone, and base qualities are not available.

Using the deep immunoSEQ assay, multiplex PCR amplified TCR CDR3 regions from genomic DNA. Extracted genomic DNA from each cell subset was spread evenly across all wells of several immunoSEQ 96-well plates, with each plate serving as a replicate. For sorted subsets, approximately 200 ng of genomic DNA, equivalent to tens of thousands of T cell genomes, went into each replicate PCR. Purified libraries were measured with a Qubit 3.0 fluorometer, size-checked on a Bioanalyzer 2100, and measured again with the KAPA Library Quantification kit. Every immunoSEQ 96-well plate was sequenced on a dedicated single-read 150-cycle Illumina NextSeq 550 flow cell. The study's own analysis went as follows. Because the immunoSEQ output included only junctional sequences and no quality scores, the filtering could not be the same as the filtering used for full-length reads. To assign V/J genes and CDR3, sequences were annotated using PyIR, a Python wrapper for IgBLAST v1.9, with IMGT germline references. Reads with weak V/J assignments (E-value above 1e-6), missing CDR3, stop codons, out-of-frame junctions, or ambiguous translated residues were removed. V3J clonotypes were defined as sequences sharing the same inferred V gene, J gene, and CDR3 amino acid sequence. To compute the percentage overlap between repertoires, the number of shared unique clonotypes was divided by the size of the smaller repertoire. Three approaches were used to assess repertoire richness: RTK rarefaction, the Chao1 estimator, and Recon v2.1 estimates of unobserved clonotypes. Generation probabilities were computed with OLGA for all TCRbeta clonotypes obtained by the gDNA method from several donors. TCRdb took this table from immuneACCESS and kept in-frame rearrangements with V and J called. Such tables lack part of the clones; where checked against another copy, unresolved V genes explain under half of the gap, and the rest is unexplained. The DNA was the basis for D and trimming; V, J and clone size are from that table. Counted in this sample were approximately 2.5 million clones; 80% to 95% of them appeared once. The ten largest clones take up 0.36% of the sample.

The study at large found these results: Pairwise subsampling led to the expectation that sequencing depth would affect the degree of clonotype sharing among donors. Compared with non-shared clonotypes, clonotypes shared by all four sorted-subset donors had higher generation probabilities. Only blood was sampled, and tissue TCR repertoires likely differ from those in blood. The small number of donors limited the genetic and exposure-history diversity represented. Naive subsets generally had larger estimated clonotype richness than memory subsets. Even with the large sequencing depth, rarefaction of the sorted-subset datasets indicated that sequencing was incomplete. When a handful of donors were compared, the shared fraction of clonotypes was 5% to 6.5% for naive CD4, less than 4% for naive CD8, 2.3% for memory CD4, and 0.3% to 0.5% for memory CD8.

The sequenced material came from naive CD4+ T cells from PBMCs. Taken with the paper, the label for cell subset or site translates to: CD45RA+ positively selected. The sequence was collected from a man younger than 35 in good health. Some clones in this sample may be carry-over from other donors' samples. Recombination connected TRBV7-8 to TRBJ2-5; TRBD2 matches 11 bases in the middle. For the CDR3, the sequence is CASSLPGLAEGTQYF. The nucleotide sequence reads TGTGCCAGCAGCTTACCGGGACTAGCGGAAGGGACCCAGTACTTC.